Included here is one T cell receptor (beta chain) sequence, with context. Antigen unknown. Donors were ostensibly healthy at sampling, although undocumented immune exposures were probable. The data stem from a study of cytomegalovirus exposure and HLA in healthy donors. Study-level findings and limits: In an earlier analysis, most TCR beta V segments were productive about 90% or about 30% of the time. Associated with cytomegalovirus, according to the listing, were 150 to 200 TCR beta chains. It was only CMV serostatus that was available as immune exposure information.

Researchers ran the PCR with 60 Vbeta and 13 Jbeta primers. Profiled with immunoSEQ multiplex PCR; TCRdb holds only in-frame clones, not every one. The sample holds around 170,000 clones, approximately 84% seen once. Germline V lookup: CDR1 SNHLY, CDR2 FYNNEI. Trimming stripped 4 bases from V and 6 bases from J, with 13 bases between. The CDR3 is 13 amino acids. Sequenced material: PBMCs. The origin of this receptor is a man aged 50 to 60 in good health and CMV-seronegative. The chain is built from TRBV2 and TRBJ2-7; weak D call: TRBD1 (7 bases). This chain's CDR3 is CASSGGQGGEQYF. In DNA form, the CDR3 reads TGTGCCAGCAGTGGAGGTCAGGGGGGCGAGCAGTACTTC.